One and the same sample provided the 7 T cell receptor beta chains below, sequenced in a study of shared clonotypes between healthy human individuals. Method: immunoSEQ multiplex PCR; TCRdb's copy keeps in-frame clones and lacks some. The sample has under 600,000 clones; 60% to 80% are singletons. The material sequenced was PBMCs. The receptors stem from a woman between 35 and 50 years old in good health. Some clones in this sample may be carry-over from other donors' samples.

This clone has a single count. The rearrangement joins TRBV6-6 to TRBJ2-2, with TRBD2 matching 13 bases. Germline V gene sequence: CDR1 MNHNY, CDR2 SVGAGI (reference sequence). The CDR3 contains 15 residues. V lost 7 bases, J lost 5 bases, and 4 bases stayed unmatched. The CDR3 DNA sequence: TGTGCCAGCACCGGACTAGCGGGAGATACCGGGGAGCTGTTTTTT. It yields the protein CASTGLAGDTGELFF.

The CDR3 here is CASSYSGTGELFF. CDR3 nucleotides: TGTGCCAGCAGTTATAGCGGGACCGGGGAGCTGTTTTTT. The chain is built from TRBV7-3 and TRBJ2-2; 7 positions match TRBD2. The CDR3 extends over 13 amino acids. Trimming at V came to 6 bases and at J to 5 bases, leaving 3 bases not matched to a gene. CDR1 and CDR2 (germline): SGHTA, FQGTGA.

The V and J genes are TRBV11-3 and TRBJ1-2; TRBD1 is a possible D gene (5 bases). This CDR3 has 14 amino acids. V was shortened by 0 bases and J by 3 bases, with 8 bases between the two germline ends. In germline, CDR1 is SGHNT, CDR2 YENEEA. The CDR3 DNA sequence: TGTGCCAGCAGCTTAGATTTGGGGCACTATGGCTACACCTTC. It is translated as CASSLDLGHYGYTF.

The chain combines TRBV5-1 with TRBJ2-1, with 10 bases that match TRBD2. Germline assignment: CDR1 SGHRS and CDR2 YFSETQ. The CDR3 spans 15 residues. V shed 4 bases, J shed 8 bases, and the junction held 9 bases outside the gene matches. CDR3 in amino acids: CASSGAGGPWDEQFF. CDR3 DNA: TGCGCCAGCAGCGGAGCGGGAGGGCCGTGGGATGAGCAGTTCTTC.

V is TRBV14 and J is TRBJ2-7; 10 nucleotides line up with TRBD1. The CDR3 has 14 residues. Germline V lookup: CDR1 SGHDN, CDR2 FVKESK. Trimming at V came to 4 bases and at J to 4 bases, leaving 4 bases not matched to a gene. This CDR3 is CASSPTGGGYEQYF. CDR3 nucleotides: TGTGCCAGCAGCCCGACAGGGGGCGGGTACGAGCAGTACTTC.

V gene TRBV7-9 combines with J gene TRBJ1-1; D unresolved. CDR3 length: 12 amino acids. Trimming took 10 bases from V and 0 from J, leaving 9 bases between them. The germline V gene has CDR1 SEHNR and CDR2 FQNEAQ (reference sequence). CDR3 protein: CATTGLNTEAFF. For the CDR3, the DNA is TGTGCCACCACGGGCCTGAACACTGAAGCTTTCTTT.

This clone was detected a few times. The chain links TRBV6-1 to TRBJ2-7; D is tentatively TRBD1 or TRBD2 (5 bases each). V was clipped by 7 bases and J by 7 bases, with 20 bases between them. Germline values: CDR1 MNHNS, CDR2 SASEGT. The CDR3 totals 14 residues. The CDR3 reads CASTPRGEQAEQYF. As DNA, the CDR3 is TGTGCCAGCACTCCCCGAGGGGAACAGGCAGAGCAGTACTTC.